The 25 T cell receptor beta chains below all came from one sample that was sequenced in a study of blood T cell repertoires in COVID-19. Repertoires were generated with immunoSEQ multiplex PCR, while TCRdb's copy carries only in-frame clones and drops some. The sample has 130,000 to 150,000 clones, roughly 80% seen once; the top ten hold more than 8.5%. Sequenced sample: PBMCs or T cells enriched from blood (not recorded which). The receptors originated from a man aged 50 to 59 who had recovered from COVID-19.

The chain carries TRBV18 and TRBJ2-2; a weak D match, TRBD1 (6 bases). Deletions cut 3 bases from V and 2 bases from J, with 7 bases between. This CDR3 region has 14 residues. The germline gives CDR1 KGHSH, CDR2 LQKENI. CDR3 nucleotide sequence: TGTGCCAGCTCACCGGACAGAAACACCGGGGAGCTGTTTTTT. As protein: CASSPDRNTGELFF.

CDR3 DNA: TGCGCCAGCAGCGTACAGGGGGCTTTTGAAAAACTGTTTTTT. Protein product: CASSVQGAFEKLFF. The chain employs TRBV5-1 and TRBJ1-4; 9 nucleotides align to TRBD1. J lost 7 bases, V lost 4 bases, and 5 bases had no gene match. Germline CDR1 and CDR2: SGHRS and YFSETQ. The CDR3 is 14 residues long.

V usage is TRBV6-2 or TRBV6-3 and J usage is TRBJ2-3, with a tentative D call TRBD1 (5 bases). Trimming took off 4 bases at V and 2 bases at J, with 13 bases between the two ends. The germline V gene has CDR1 MNHEY and CDR2 SVGEGT. This CDR3 is built from 15 residues. Written as DNA, the CDR3 is TGTGCCAGCAGTTCCAGACAGACAGTCACAGATACGCAGTATTTT. This encodes CASSSRQTVTDTQYF.

The rearrangement uses TRBV3-1 (or the pseudogene TRBV3-2) and TRBJ2-1, with TRBD2 matching 15 bases. V lost 2 bases, J lost 6 bases, and 5 bases stayed unmatched. In germline, CDR1 is LGHDT, CDR2 YNNKEL (reference sequence). CDR3 size: 17 residues. The CDR3 here is CASSQIGLAGGLNEQFF. The CDR3, as DNA: TGTGCCAGCAGCCAAATCGGACTAGCGGGGGGGCTCAATGAGCAGTTCTTC.

The chain employs TRBV7-8 and TRBJ2-1, with a tentative D call TRBD2 (6 bases). V lost 5 bases and J 8 bases, leaving 19 bases between the germline ends. The CDR3 length is 15 residues. The V gene's germline CDR1 is SGHVS and CDR2 FQNEAQ. CDR3: CASSPRDSPQHEQFF. The CDR3 nucleotides read TGTGCCAGCAGCCCCCGGGACTCTCCTCAGCATGAGCAGTTCTTC.

This clone was detected only a few times. CDR3 bases: TGTGCCAGCAGCAGGACAGGGGGGAGTGAAAAACTGTTTTTT. Protein: CASSRTGGSEKLFF. V is TRBV6-5 and J is TRBJ1-4; TRBD1 aligns across 10 bases. CDR1 and CDR2 from the germline V gene are MNHEY and SVGAGI. The trim removed 6 bases at V and 7 bases at J, leaving 5 bases unmatched. The CDR3 has 14 residues.

The chain recombines TRBV7-2 with TRBJ1-6; D remains unclear. The CDR3 totals 17 residues. Trimming took 1 base from V and 0 from J, leaving 10 bases between them. Germline CDR1 reads SGHTA; CDR2 reads FQGNSA. CDR3 sequence reads: CASSLGSRSSYNSPLHF. CDR3 DNA: TGTGCCAGCAGCTTAGGCTCCCGGAGCTCCTATAATTCACCCCTCCACTTT.

J is TRBJ1-5 and V is TRBV19; the match to TRBD1 covers 9 bases. The CDR3 extends over 16 amino acids. V gave up 5 bases and J gave up 5 bases; unmatched junction bases: 10. CDR1 is LNHDA, CDR2 SQIVND, per germline (reference sequence). CDR3 sequence (DNA): TGTGCCAGTAGTCCCGGACAGGGGACTAATTATCAGCCCCAGCATTTT. This sequence encodes CASSPGQGTNYQPQHF.

This clone was found a few times. This rearrangement joins TRBV21-1 to TRBJ2-4; TRBD2 is the table's D call, not checked against the DNA. TRBV21-1 is flagged as a pseudogene. CDR3 length: 13 residues. In DNA form, the CDR3 reads TGTGCTTCCCCCTCGTGGCCCGGGGACATTCAGTACTTC. Its translation is CASPSWPGDIQYF.

The J gene is TRBJ2-5, the V gene TRBV7-9; tentatively, D is TRBD1 (6 bases). Trimming cost V 1 base and J 5 bases, with 17 bases left between them. This CDR3 comprises 16 residues. From germline, CDR1 is SEHNR and CDR2 FQNEAQ (reference sequence). CDR3 coding DNA: TGTGCCAGCAGCTTAGGGGCCACGGACAGACATGAGACCCAGTACTTC. The encoded protein is CASSLGATDRHETQYF.

The rearrangement joins TRBV6-9 to TRBJ2-3, with D possibly TRBD2 on 5 matching bases. CDR1 and CDR2 from the germline V gene are MNHGY and SVAAGI. The CDR3 is 12 amino acids. In DNA form, the CDR3 reads TGTGCTCCCAGCAAGGGAGCGGATACGCAGTATTTT. Protein sequence: CAPSKGADTQYF.

The chain employs TRBV6-1 and TRBJ2-3; D gene uncertain. CDR3 size: 15 residues. V lost 1 base, J lost 0 bases, and 8 bases lay in between. In germline, CDR1 is MNHNS, CDR2 SASEGT. CDR3 DNA sequence: TGTGCCAGCAGTGAAGTGTGGCAGAGCACAGATACGCAGTATTTT. Encoded protein: CASSEVWQSTDTQYF.

V is TRBV2 and J is TRBJ2-1; maybe TRBD1 (6 bases). Germline-derived CDR1 and CDR2 are SNHLY and FYNNEI. The CDR3 contains 15 residues. With 3 bases removed from V and 9 bases from J, the gap between germline ends came to 18 bases. This CDR3 reads CASSDRRGARGEQFF. In nucleotides, the CDR3 is TGTGCCAGCAGTGATAGAAGAGGGGCCAGGGGTGAGCAGTTCTTC.

The chain links TRBV5-1 to TRBJ1-2; D remains ambiguous. This CDR3 is 15 amino acids long. The germline V and J ends were trimmed by 0 bases and 5 bases, with 14 bases remaining between them. Germline CDR1 is SGHRS and CDR2 is YFSETQ. The DNA of the CDR3 is TGCGCCAGCAGCTTGGAAGGGAGTGCCCTTTATGGCTACACCTTC. This codes for CASSLEGSALYGYTF. Variable domain in full (rest from reference TRBV5-1 and TRBJ1-2): KAGVTQTPRYLIKTRGQQVTLSCSPISGHRSVSWYQQTPGQGLQFLFEYFSETQRNKGNFPGRFSGRQFSNSRSEMNVSTLELGDSALYLCASSLEGSALYGYTFGSGTRLTVV.

The chain joins TRBV5-1 to TRBJ2-6; 10 positions match TRBD1. Germline CDR1 and CDR2: SGHRS and YFSETQ. The CDR3 is 20 residues long. Losses at the gene ends were 1 base for V and 4 bases for J; bases not matched to a gene: 14. The CDR3 region is CASSLSRGTGEISGANVLTF. The CDR3 DNA reads TGCGCCAGCAGCTTGAGCAGGGGGACAGGGGAGATTTCCGGGGCCAACGTCCTGACTTTC.

The gene calls are TRBV18 and TRBJ1-2, with 9 bases fitting TRBD1. The germline CDR1 and CDR2 sequences are KGHSH and LQKENI. This CDR3 has 15 residues. Trimming took 5 bases from V and 2 from J; bases not matched to a gene: 6. CDR3 region: CASSAPGTGNYGYTF. The CDR3 nucleotides read TGTGCCAGCTCAGCCCCCGGGACAGGGAACTATGGCTACACCTTC.

The chain links TRBV6-5 to TRBJ1-2; 8 bases are shared with TRBD1. The CDR3 length is 13 residues. CDR1 MNHEY and CDR2 SVGAGI come from the germline V gene. V gave up 7 bases and J gave up 7 bases; unmatched junction bases: 8. CDR3 sequence: CASIPGGASGYTF. CDR3 in DNA: TGTGCCAGCATCCCAGGGGGCGCGAGTGGCTACACCTTC.

The V call is TRBV24-1, the J call TRBJ2-3; 10 bases match TRBD1. Germline V lookup: CDR1 KGHDR, CDR2 SFDVKD. After removal of 4 bases from V and 6 bases from J, the junction contained 6 bases not matched to a gene. The CDR3 length is 15 residues. The DNA of the CDR3 is TGTGCCACCAGTGACGCTGGGACAGGGGATGATACGCAGTATTTT. Amino acid sequence: CATSDAGTGDDTQYF.

This clone has only one observation. The chain combines TRBV14 with TRBJ1-2, with 8 bases identical to TRBD1. Germline trimming cut 6 bases from V and 4 bases from J; bases unmatched to any gene: 4. The CDR3 is 13 residues long. Per the germline V gene, CDR1 is SGHDN and CDR2 is FVKESK. The DNA for the CDR3 is TGTGCCAGCAGTCCGGACAGGGCCTATGGCTACACCTTC. The encoded protein is CASSPDRAYGYTF.

In its sample, this clone was seen a few times. One junction end does not reproduce the germline sequence, and a read error may be involved. This chain joins TRBV7-7 and TRBJ2-2; TRBD1 is a possible D gene (5 bases). This CDR3 region has 15 residues. Per the germline V gene, CDR1 is SSHAT and CDR2 is FNYEAQ (reference sequence). This chain's CDR3 is CASSITPGSTGELFF. CDR3 nucleotides: TGTGCTAGCAGCATCACCCCAGGGTCCACCGGGGAGCTGTTTTTT.

The chain uses TRBV28 and TRBJ1-6; D perhaps matches TRBD1 (6 bases). Trimming removed 5 bases from V and 8 bases from J, with 19 bases in between. The CDR3 runs to 16 residues. Germline V gene sequence: CDR1 MDHEN, CDR2 SYDVKM. CDR3 sequence (DNA): TGTGCCAGCAGTACGCCACAGGGAAGGCCCTATTCACCCCTCCACTTT. It specifies CASSTPQGRPYSPLHF.

The V and J genes are TRBV9 and TRBJ2-1, with 7 bases aligning to TRBD2. V was pared by 3 bases and J by 2 bases, with 5 bases of the junction left unmatched. This CDR3 has 15 amino acids. CDR1 SGDLS and CDR2 YYNGEE come from the germline V gene. The CDR3 bases are TGTGCCAGCAGCGCCCGGGACTATGCCTACAATGAGCAGTTCTTC. This translates into CASSARDYAYNEQFF.

The chain has TRBV4-3 and TRBJ1-2, with 8 bases matching TRBD1. This CDR3 contains 14 residues. V trimming: 3 bases; J trimming: 3 bases; junction bases outside the gene matches: 3. CDR1 and CDR2 from the germline V gene are LGHNA and YSLEER. The CDR3 region has the DNA TGCGCCAGCAGCCAGCAGACAGGGGACTATGGCTACACCTTC. This sequence encodes CASSQQTGDYGYTF.

The V and J genes are TRBV19 and TRBJ2-3, with unresolved D. The CDR3 length is 14 residues. Germline-derived CDR1 and CDR2 are LNHDA and SQIVND (reference sequence). The V end lost 3 bases, the J end lost 3 bases, and 10 bases lay between the germline ends. CDR3 protein: CASSMLGVTDTQYF. The CDR3 DNA reads TGTGCCAGTAGTATGCTGGGCGTTACAGATACGCAGTATTTT.

The CDR3 reads CASSGTTPSTDTQYF. Here the CDR3 DNA reads TGTGCCAGCAGTGGGACAACCCCCAGCACAGATACGCAGTATTTT. The chain employs TRBV27 and TRBJ2-3, with D perhaps matching TRBD1 (6 bases). CDR1 and CDR2 (germline): MNHEY, SMNVEV (reference sequence). V was clipped by 5 bases and J by 0 bases, with 12 bases between them. This CDR3 comprises 15 residues.